This T cell receptor (beta chain) appears in the sequencing data of a study of T cells in Graves' hyperthyroidism and ophthalmopathy (dated by TCRdb to about 2019). Regarding the study in general: Peripheral blood samples were taken at initial diagnosis, before any treatment was given. For training and testing, the 100 or so patients in the discovery cohort were randomly divided in a 7:3 ratio. TCR Vbeta CDR3 sequencing of 130 to 150 peripheral blood samples (fewer than 45 ophthalmopathy, approximately 80 hyperthyroidism and roughly 17 progressor patients) is reported in the paper. To identify TCR V-J signatures that set the groups apart, the researchers used a discovery cohort of about a hundred patients, made up of 43 with Graves' ophthalmopathy and some 56 with stable Graves' hyperthyroidism. An independent validation cohort of around 19 hyperthyroidism patients and about 15 patients who later progressed to ophthalmopathy tested prospective prediction of ophthalmopathy. Following sampling, methimazole starting at 30 mg daily was given to hyperthyroidism patients, and high-dose intravenous methylprednisolone was given to ophthalmopathy patients. Thyroid tissue and blood T-cell repertoires from about 6 Graves' hyperthyroidism patients were also compared in the study. The paper as a whole reports these results and caveats: Most expanded thyroid clonotypes (frequency above 0.001) were also detected in blood, a finding suggesting that blood repertoires may reflect thyroid immune responses. A model built on a 13 V-J signature distinguished ophthalmopathy from stable hyperthyroidism, reaching approximately 89% sensitivity and 81.08% specificity in cross-validation and 80%/75% in testing. No statistical method was used to set the sample size in advance, and investigators knew the group allocation. During validation, the model predicted progression to ophthalmopathy a median of roughly 7.1 months ahead of onset, with around 71% sensitivity and about 75% specificity.

About this clonotype itself: Its antigen has not been determined. Compared with germline, one end of the junction differs, possibly owing to a read error.

Stable Graves' hyperthyroidism was defined as the absence of progression to ophthalmopathy over 18 months of follow-up. Hyperthyroidism patients were newly diagnosed, had a disease duration of under 2 months, and were aged 18 to 65 years. Patients with uncontrolled infections, other autoimmune diseases, pregnancy or lactation were excluded. Clinical symptoms, serum thyroxine and TRAb, thyroid ultrasound, and orbital computed tomography formed the basis for the diagnoses. Ficoll-Paque density gradient centrifugation was used to isolate PBMCs from about 10 ml of fresh peripheral blood. Total RNA was extracted with Trizol reagent, and quality was checked on an Agilent 2100 Bioanalyzer. The CDR3, cysteine through phenylalanine, is 17 amino acids long. The DNA shown is the 51-base CDR3, in frame from base 1. The TCR beta CDR3 regions were amplified from RNA transcripts. For the first round of RT-PCR on the TCR CDR3, the HTBI primer set was used together with the Qiagen OneStep RT-PCR kit. Libraries were constructed in a second round of multiplex PCR, after which size selection and purification were carried out. Paired-end sequencing of the libraries was performed with 100 bp reads on an Illumina HiSeq2000. In the paper's pipeline: SOAPnuke was used to process the raw data, removing reads that contained adapters or uncalled bases, had a mean Phred below 15, or lacked an exact match to the constant primer or identifier. High-quality paired reads were merged using COPE v1.2.5, and each unique nucleotide sequence was defined as a clonotype. MiTCR v1.1 was used to align the clonotypes against IMGT TRBV, TRBD and TRBJ reference segments. The analysis included only V-J combinations with a frequency above 0.0001, which together covered more than 99% of the repertoires. A TCS score was defined as the ratio of F50 (clonal expansion) to E x V (chaos), with BLOSUM62-based TCRdist applied between CDR3 peptides within each V-J. Welch's t-statistics and random forest reduced fewer than 600 V-J features to roughly 13, which were used in a naive Bayes classifier (R e1071). Thyroid-blood repertoire similarity was quantified with the Morisita-Horn index. Using fastp at Q25 and MiXCR, TCRdb reprocessed the public reads and kept productive beta chains. Identical CDR3 protein sequences are pooled into one entry, listed with their most common genes and DNA. In this record, the V and J calls reflect TCRdb's handling and not the investigators' own analysis. The sample includes hundreds of thousands of distinct CDR3 sequences, with 35% observed a single time. Around 31% of the sample belongs to the ten largest clones.

The TCR sequence derives from a woman in her thirties or forties with Graves' hyperthyroidism. The sequence is built from TRBV12-3 or TRBV12-4 and TRBJ1-4; the D gene lacks a confident call. Sequencing was carried out using blood. The nucleotide sequence reads as follows: TGTGCCAGCAGCTTAGGTCTTCGGCCAGGAACTAATGAAAAACTGTTTTTT. The translation is CASSLGLRPGTNEKLFF.